This T cell receptor (beta chain) was captured in a study of OX40 agonist ivuxolimab in advanced cancers. Study-wide context: Eligibility admitted prior anti-PD-1, anti-PD-L1 or anti-CTLA-4 therapy; around 42% had some.

This CDR3 region has 16 residues. V lost 4 bases and J lost 2; bases outside the gene matches: 7. Germline V gene data show CDR1 as SGHRS and CDR2 as YFSETQ. Notes on the study in general: Averaged across samples, CD8+ T cells carried more expanded clones than CD4+ did.

Clones were sequenced by immunoSEQ multiplex PCR, and TCRdb holds only the in-frame ones, with some missing. The repertoire consists of tens of thousands of clones, with about nine tenths occurring once and the leading ten covering roughly 0.56%. About this clone: The antigen remains undetermined.

The sequencing used CD4+ or CD8+ T cells sorted from blood, collected in a trial of the OX40 agonist ivuxolimab. The chain employs TRBV5-1 and TRBJ2-3; 10 nucleotides line up with TRBD2. This TCR came from an adult with an advanced solid tumor such as melanoma, head and neck, liver or kidney cancer. Here the CDR3 reads CASSLGLAANTDTQYF. The CDR3 DNA reads TGCGCCAGCAGCCTTGGACTAGCGGCCAACACAGATACGCAGTATTTT. The full variable domain, its missing parts supplied by reference TRBV5-1 and TRBJ2-3, is KAGVTQTPRYLIKTRGQQVTLSCSPISGHRSVSWYQQTPGQGLQFLFEYFSETQRNKGNFPGRFSGRQFSNSRSEMNVSTLELGDSALYLCASSLGLAANTDTQYFGPGTRLTVL.